The 26 T cell receptor beta chains below come from one sample, sequenced in a study of T cell clones after liver transplantation (dated by TCRdb to about 2019). The time point label of this sample denotes: pre-transplant. Library prep was done by the immunoSEQ multiplex PCR assay. The table was pulled from immuneACCESS by TCRdb, which kept in-frame rearrangements only. Such tables lose some clones; where checked, under half of the loss comes from unresolved V genes, and the rest has no known cause. Present in this sample are 70,000 to 85,000 clones, about 80% of which were seen just once. The ten largest clones capture over 0.45% of the sample. The sequencing here drew on CD4+ T cells from blood, taken before liver transplant. The receptors were sampled from a human donor who received a liver transplant.

DNA of the CDR3: TGTGCCACCGCCACTAGCAGCACAGATACGCAGTATTTT. It yields the protein CATATSSTDTQYF. This rearrangement joins TRBV18 to TRBJ2-3, with a weak D call TRBD2 (6 bases). V shed 10 bases and J shed 0 bases, with 11 bases lying between them. Per the germline V gene, CDR1 is KGHSH and CDR2 is LQKENI. There are 13 residues in the CDR3.

This clone was counted only a few times. V gene TRBV7-2 combines with J gene TRBJ2-5; D is undetermined. CDR3 length equals 14 residues. The V end was cut by 7 bases, the J end by 1 base, with 13 bases between. The V gene's germline CDR1 is SGHTA and CDR2 FQGNSA. This CDR3 is CASILTTLQETQYF. Here the CDR3 DNA reads TGTGCCAGCATCCTTACAACCCTCCAAGAGACCCAGTACTTC.

This clone was counted a few times. The V gene is TRBV4-1, the J gene TRBJ2-7; D possibly corresponds to TRBD2 (6 bases). Trimming shortened V by 1 base and J by 5 bases, and 21 bases separated the two germline ends. CDR1 and CDR2 (germline): MGHRA, YSYEKL. The CDR3 is 17 residues long. For the CDR3, the DNA is TGCGCCAGCAGCCAAGGAATGGTGCGGGGCCCCCTCCACGAGCAGTACTTC. Amino acids: CASSQGMVRGPLHEQYF.

The chain is built from TRBV9 and TRBJ1-2; 9 nucleotides line up with TRBD1. This CDR3 is 14 amino acids long. Per germline, CDR1 SGDLS and CDR2 YYNGEE. V lost 4 bases to trimming and J lost 6 bases; unmatched junction nucleotides: 7. Here the CDR3 reads CASSPPQGAHGYTF. In DNA form, the CDR3 reads TGTGCCAGCAGCCCTCCACAGGGGGCCCATGGCTACACCTTC.

This clone was observed a few times. This chain uses TRBV2 with TRBJ1-5, with D hard to call. In germline, CDR1 is SNHLY, CDR2 FYNNEI. Trimming stripped 6 bases from V and 10 bases from J, with 16 bases between. The CDR3 length is 13 residues. For the CDR3, the DNA is TGTGCCAGCAGAGTCGACGGTGAAAGTCCCCAGCATTTT. Residues: CASRVDGESPQHF.

The chain uses TRBV4-3 and TRBJ2-1; possibly TRBD1 for D (6 bases). In germline, CDR1 is LGHNA, CDR2 YSLEER. Trimming took off 2 bases at V and 7 bases at J, with 9 bases between the two ends. The CDR3 totals 13 residues. The CDR3 is CASSQKQGNEQFF. DNA for the CDR3: TGCGCCAGCAGCCAAAAACAGGGTAATGAGCAGTTCTTC.

CDR3 nucleotides: TGTGCCAGCACCGTGGGGGGGACGAACACTGAAGCTTTCTTT. Its translation is CASTVGGTNTEAFF. The gene calls are TRBV9 and TRBJ1-1; the D gene is possibly TRBD1 (5 bases). Trimming shortened V by 6 bases and J by 1 base, and 13 bases separated the two germline ends. The length of the CDR3 is 14 residues. Germline V gene data show CDR1 as SGDLS and CDR2 as YYNGEE.

V is TRBV10-1 and J is TRBJ1-2; 9 bases map to TRBD1. There are 14 residues in the CDR3. V lost 6 bases and J lost 6; bases outside the gene matches: 8. Germline V CDR1 and CDR2: WNHNN, SYGVQD (reference sequence). The CDR3 reads CASSPGQGTDGYTF. The CDR3 DNA follows: TGCGCCAGCAGCCCGGGACAGGGAACGGATGGCTACACCTTC.

This chain joins TRBV4-1 and TRBJ1-4, with 9 bases lining up with TRBD1. The length of the CDR3 is 17 residues. Losses at the gene ends were 2 bases for V and 8 bases for J; bases not matched to a gene: 12. Germline V CDR1 and CDR2: MGHRA, YSYEKL. The CDR3 nucleotides are TGCGCCAGCAGCCAACTAGGTCTACAGGGGGCGCGGGAAAAACTGTTTTTT. It is translated as CASSQLGLQGAREKLFF.

This clone appeared a few times. The chain has TRBV28 and TRBJ2-5, with D possibly matching TRBD2 (6 bases). V was pared by 2 bases and J by 7 bases, with 11 bases between. The CDR3 contains 13 residues. CDR1 and CDR2 from the germline V gene are MDHEN and SYDVKM. CDR3 sequence reads: CASSLGQGGTQYF. The CDR3 nucleotides are TGTGCCAGCAGTTTAGGCCAGGGAGGGACCCAGTACTTC.

The chain recombines TRBV7-2 with TRBJ2-7, with D possibly being TRBD1 (6 bases). Germline values: CDR1 SGHTA, CDR2 FQGNSA. V was trimmed by 5 bases and J by 7 bases, leaving 15 bases between them. There are 13 residues in the CDR3. Written as DNA, the CDR3 is TGTGCCAGCAGCGGCTACAGGGTCGGAGAGCAGTACTTC. Its translation is CASSGYRVGEQYF.

CDR3 in DNA: TGTGCCAGCAGCCCCCTGCTGGGCCGCGAAGCTTTCTTT. This codes for CASSPLLGREAFF. The rearrangement links TRBV6-6 to TRBJ1-1; no clear D gene. V lost 6 bases and J lost 8, with 16 bases in between. This CDR3 spans 13 amino acids. Germline V gene sequence: CDR1 MNHNY, CDR2 SVGAGI (reference sequence).

The chain is built from TRBV23-1 and TRBJ1-5, with no clear D. TRBV23-1 is labeled an ORF, and its function is uncertain. There are 11 residues in the CDR3. The ends were cut back, 2 bases at V and 4 bases at J, with 0 bases in the middle. CDR3 in amino acids: CASSQNQPQHF. CDR3 sequence (DNA): TGCGCCAGCAGTCAAAATCAGCCCCAGCATTTT.

The chain joins TRBV18 to TRBJ1-1, with 9 positions matching TRBD1. There are 14 residues in the CDR3. Trimming cost V 3 bases and J 8 bases; bases outside gene matches: 7. The V gene's germline CDR1 is KGHSH and CDR2 LQKENI. For the CDR3, the DNA is TGTGCCAGCTCACCTACAGGGGGCGCAGGGGAAGCTTTCTTT. This codes for CASSPTGGAGEAFF. The full variable domain, with the rest looked up from reference TRBV18 and TRBJ1-1, is NAGVMQNPRHLVRRRGQEARLRCSPMKGHSHVYWYRQLPEEGLKFMVYLQKENIIDESGMPKERFSAEFPKEGPSILRIQQVVRGDSAAYFCASSPTGGAGEAFFGQGTRLTVV.

This chain connects TRBV5-1 to TRBJ2-7, with D maybe TRBD1 (6 bases). The V end was cut by 0 bases, the J end by 3 bases, with 13 bases between. Looked up from germline, CDR1 is SGHRS and CDR2 is YFSETQ. This CDR3 contains 15 residues. CDR3 amino acids: CASSLGGTRLYEQYF. In nucleotides, the CDR3 is TGCGCCAGCAGCTTGGGGGGGACAAGACTCTACGAGCAGTACTTC. Full variable domain (remainder filled in from reference TRBV5-1 and TRBJ2-7): KAGVTQTPRYLIKTRGQQVTLSCSPISGHRSVSWYQQTPGQGLQFLFEYFSETQRNKGNFPGRFSGRQFSNSRSEMNVSTLELGDSALYLCASSLGGTRLYEQYFGPGTRLTVT.

The chain employs TRBV11-3 and TRBJ2-1; the D call may be TRBD1 or TRBD2 (5 bases each). Trimming cost V 3 bases and J 6 bases, with 9 bases left between them. The germline CDR1 and CDR2 sequences are SGHNT and YENEEA. CDR3 length: 13 residues. This CDR3 is CASSLGPINEQFF. The CDR3 DNA is TGTGCCAGCAGCTTGGGACCGATCAATGAGCAGTTCTTC.

This chain connects TRBV7-8 to TRBJ2-3; 12 bases map to TRBD2. The trim removed 7 bases at V and 3 bases at J, leaving 8 bases unmatched. This CDR3 has 16 residues. Germline-derived CDR1 and CDR2 are SGHVS and FQNEAQ. CDR3 residues: CASTRRTSGTTDTQYF. CDR3 DNA: TGTGCCAGCACCCGTCGGACTAGCGGGACAACAGATACGCAGTATTTT.

The V gene is TRBV5-1, the J gene TRBJ1-4; 7 bases are a match to TRBD1. The CDR3 covers 15 residues. CDR1 and CDR2 from the germline V gene are SGHRS and YFSETQ. Trimming took 4 bases from V and 7 from J; bases not matched to a gene: 10. CDR3 in amino acids: CASSTQTGYAEKLFF. The CDR3, as DNA: TGCGCCAGCAGCACCCAGACAGGGTATGCTGAAAAACTGTTTTTT.

Concerning this clone itself: Additional DNA sequences in this sample encode the identical CDR3. The chain recombines TRBV9 with TRBJ1-1, with D hard to call. Trimming stripped 0 bases from V and 1 base from J, with 4 bases between. CDR1 SGDLS and CDR2 YYNGEE come from the germline V gene. The CDR3 spans 13 residues. Written as DNA, the CDR3 is TGTGCCAGCAGCGTAGGGCCGAACACTGAAGCTTTCTTT. This codes for CASSVGPNTEAFF. Using reference TRBV9 and TRBJ1-1 for the parts outside the CDR3, the full variable domain is DSGVTQTPKHLITATGQRVTLRCSPRSGDLSVYWYQQSLDQGLQFLIQYYNGEERAKGNILERFSAQQFPDLHSELNLSSLELGDSALYFCASSVGPNTEAFFGQGTRLTVV.

This rearrangement joins TRBV7-9 to TRBJ2-1; D perhaps matches TRBD2 (5 bases). V lost 2 bases and J 9 bases, leaving 17 bases between the germline ends. CDR1 is SEHNR, CDR2 FQNEAQ, per germline (reference sequence). The CDR3 runs 15 residues. CDR3 bases: TGTGCCAGCAGCTTAATGGCTAGCTTCCGGGGTGAGCAGTTCTTC. Protein: CASSLMASFRGEQFF. Full variable domain (rest looked up from reference TRBV7-9 and TRBJ2-1): DTGVSQNPRHKITKRGQNVTFRCDPISEHNRLYWYRQTLGQGPEFLTYFQNEAQLEKSRLLSDRFSAERPKGSFSTLEIQRTEQGDSAMYLCASSLMASFRGEQFFGPGTRLTVL.

The CDR3 sequence is CASSSTSGSTDTQYF. In DNA form, the CDR3 reads TGTGCCAGCAGCTCGACTAGCGGAAGCACAGATACGCAGTATTTT. The chain carries TRBV5-4 and TRBJ2-3, with 9 bases aligning to TRBD2. V lost 3 bases, J lost 0 bases, and 2 bases stayed unmatched. This CDR3 contains 15 residues. Per the germline V gene, CDR1 is SGHNT and CDR2 is YYREEE (reference sequence).

This clone was counted a few times. The same CDR3 also results from other DNA sequences found in this sample. The J gene is TRBJ2-3, the V gene TRBV5-1, with D maybe TRBD1 (6 bases). Per germline, CDR1 SGHRS and CDR2 YFSETQ. This CDR3 has 14 residues. Trimming left V 0 bases short and J 3 bases short, with 8 bases between. DNA of the CDR3: TGCGCCAGCAGCTTGGTTCAGGGGACAGATACGCAGTATTTT. This translates into CASSLVQGTDTQYF.

In DNA, the CDR3 is TGCGCCAGCAGCCAAGATCTAGCGGGAAGCACAGATACGCAGTATTTT. Translating gives CASSQDLAGSTDTQYF. The chain couples TRBV4-3 to TRBJ2-3; 9 nucleotides agree with TRBD2. Unmatched junction bases numbered 1, after V lost 0 bases and J lost 0 bases. Germline V gives CDR1 LGHNA, CDR2 YSLEER. This CDR3 comprises 16 residues.

This clone was seen just once. The chain has TRBV4-2 and TRBJ2-7; D gene ambiguous. The germline CDR1 and CDR2 sequences are LGHNA and YNFKEQ. V lost 1 base and J 5 bases, leaving 12 bases between the germline ends. CDR3 size: 14 residues. The CDR3 sequence is CASSQVSRSDEQYF. DNA for the CDR3: TGTGCCAGCAGCCAAGTTAGTCGATCCGACGAGCAGTACTTC.

V and J are TRBV5-4 and TRBJ2-5, with 14 positions matching TRBD2. The V gene's germline CDR1 is SGHNT and CDR2 YYREEE (reference sequence). The length of the CDR3 is 16 residues. Trimming removed 0 bases from V and 4 bases from J; junction bases left unmatched: 2. In DNA, the CDR3 is TGTGCCAGCAGCTTGGGGGGGACTAGCGGGAGAGAGACCCAGTACTTC. Translating gives CASSLGGTSGRETQYF.

The chain is built from TRBV4-2 and TRBJ1-5; no firm D call. The CDR3 is 16 residues long. V was trimmed by 0 bases and J by 0 bases, leaving 9 bases between them. Per the germline V gene, CDR1 is LGHNA and CDR2 is YNFKEQ. CDR3 sequence: CASSQDSRYSNQPQHF. Written as DNA, the CDR3 is TGTGCCAGCAGCCAAGATTCCCGATATAGCAATCAGCCCCAGCATTTT.